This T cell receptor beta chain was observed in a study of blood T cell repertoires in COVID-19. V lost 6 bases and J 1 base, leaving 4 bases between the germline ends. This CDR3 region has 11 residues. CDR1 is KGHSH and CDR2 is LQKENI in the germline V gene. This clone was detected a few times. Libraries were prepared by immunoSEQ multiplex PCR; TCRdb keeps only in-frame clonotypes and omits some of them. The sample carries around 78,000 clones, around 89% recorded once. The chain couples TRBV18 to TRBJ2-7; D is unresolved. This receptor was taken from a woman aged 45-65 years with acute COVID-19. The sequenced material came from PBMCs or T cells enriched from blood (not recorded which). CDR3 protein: CASSSSYEQYF. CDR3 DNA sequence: TGTGCCAGCTCGTCTTCCTACGAGCAGTACTTC.